This TCR beta chain derives from a study of cytomegalovirus exposure and HLA in healthy donors. PCR employed 60 Vbeta and 13 Jbeta primers. This table comes from immunoSEQ multiplex PCR, and its TCRdb copy is limited to in-frame clones, with some not included. The sample includes 100,000 to 150,000 clones, roughly 80% of them seen just once. The study's findings and limits: Most TCR sequences were rare, but some public TCRs occurred in many donors. The investigators catalogued 150 to 200 TCR beta chains as cytomegalovirus-associated. High specificity and sensitivity for cytomegalovirus status were reported for the classifier. In vitro, a few CMV-associated chains proved specific for CMV antigens.

Looked up from germline, CDR1 is SQVTM and CDR2 is ANQGSEA. CDR3 length: 15 residues. V gave up 0 bases and J gave up 4 bases, with 14 bases separating them. Concerning this clone: Its antigen remains unidentified.

The chain uses TRBV29-1 and TRBJ2-3; no clear D. Sequenced material: PBMCs. The TCR sequence derives from a man under 40 in good health and CMV-seronegative. The CDR3 DNA is TGCAGCGTTGAAGATCGGTCAGGCGTTGCAGATACGCAGTATTTT. Translated, it gives CSVEDRSGVADTQYF.